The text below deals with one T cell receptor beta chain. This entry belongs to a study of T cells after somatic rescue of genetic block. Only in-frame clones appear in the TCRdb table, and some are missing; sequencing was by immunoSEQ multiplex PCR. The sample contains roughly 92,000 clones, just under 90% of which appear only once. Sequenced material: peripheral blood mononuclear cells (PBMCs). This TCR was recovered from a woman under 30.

The CDR3 spells CASSQDGSGANVLTF. DNA for the CDR3: TGCGCCAGCAGCCAAGATGGGTCTGGGGCCAACGTCCTGACTTTC. V usage is TRBV4-1 and J usage is TRBJ2-6; D is undetermined. This CDR3 comprises 15 residues. Between the trimmed V and J ends, which lost 0 bases and 1 base, there was a span of 4 bases. Germline CDR1 MGHRA, CDR2 YSYEKL.